Below, 2 T cell receptor beta chains from the same sample are listed, as sequenced in a study of OX40 agonist ivuxolimab in advanced cancers. Using immunoSEQ multiplex PCR, the repertoire was profiled, and TCRdb retains in-frame clones only, with some absent. Of under 100,000 clones listed, roughly nine tenths are singletons. Specimen: CD4+ or CD8+ T cells sorted from blood, collected in a trial of the OX40 agonist ivuxolimab. The receptors stem from an adult with an advanced solid tumor such as melanoma, head and neck, liver or kidney cancer.

V is TRBV28 and J is TRBJ2-1; D unresolved. The germline gives CDR1 MDHEN, CDR2 SYDVKM. This CDR3 has 17 amino acids. V lost 3 bases and J lost 0, with 15 bases in between. The CDR3 spells CASSFVGPTPSYNEQFF. CDR3 nucleotides: TGTGCCAGCAGTTTTGTGGGCCCCACACCCTCCTACAATGAGCAGTTCTTC.

The CDR3 DNA follows: TGTGCCAGCATAGGGACAGGGATTTACGAGCAGTACTTC. Its translation is CASIGTGIYEQYF. V gene TRBV28 combines with J gene TRBJ2-7; 9 positions agree with TRBD1. Germline trimming cut 7 bases from V and 4 bases from J; bases unmatched to any gene: 5. Germline values: CDR1 MDHEN, CDR2 SYDVKM. The CDR3 loop spans 13 amino acids. Filled out from reference TRBV28 and TRBJ2-7, the complete variable domain reads DVKVTQSSRYLVKRTGEKVFLECVQDMDHENMFWYRQDPGLGLRLIYFSYDVKMKEKGDIPEGYSVSREKKERFSLILESASTNQTSMYLCASIGTGIYEQYFGPGTRLTVT.